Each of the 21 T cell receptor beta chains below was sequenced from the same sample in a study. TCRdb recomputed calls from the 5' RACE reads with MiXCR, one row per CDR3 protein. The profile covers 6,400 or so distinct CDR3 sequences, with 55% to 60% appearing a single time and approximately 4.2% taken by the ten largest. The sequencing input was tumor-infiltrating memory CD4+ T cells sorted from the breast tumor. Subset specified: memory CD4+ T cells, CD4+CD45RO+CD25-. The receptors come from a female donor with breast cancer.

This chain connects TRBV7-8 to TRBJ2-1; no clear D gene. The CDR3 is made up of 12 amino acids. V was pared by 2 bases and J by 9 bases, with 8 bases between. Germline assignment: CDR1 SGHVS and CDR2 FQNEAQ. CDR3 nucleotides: TGTGCCAGCAGCTTAACGCGAGGTGAGCAGTTCTTC. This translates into CASSLTRGEQFF.

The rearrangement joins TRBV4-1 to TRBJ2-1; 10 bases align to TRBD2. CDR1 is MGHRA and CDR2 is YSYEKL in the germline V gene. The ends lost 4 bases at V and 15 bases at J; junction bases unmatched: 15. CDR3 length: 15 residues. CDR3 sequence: CASSPLAGVPLGWFF. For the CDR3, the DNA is TGCGCCAGCAGCCCCCTAGCGGGAGTACCCCTGGGGTGGTTCTTC.

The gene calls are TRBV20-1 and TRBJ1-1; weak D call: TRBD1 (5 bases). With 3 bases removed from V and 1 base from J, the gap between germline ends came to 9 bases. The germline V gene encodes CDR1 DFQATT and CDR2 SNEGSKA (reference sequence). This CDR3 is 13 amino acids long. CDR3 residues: CSASRDRNTEAFF. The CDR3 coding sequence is TGCAGTGCTAGCCGGGACCGGAACACTGAAGCTTTCTTT.

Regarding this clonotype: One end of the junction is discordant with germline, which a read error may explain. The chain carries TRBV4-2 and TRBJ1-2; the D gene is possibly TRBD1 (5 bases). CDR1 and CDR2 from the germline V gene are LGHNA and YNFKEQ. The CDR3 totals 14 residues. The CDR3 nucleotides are TGTGCCAGCAGCCCCCGGGGCAGCGACTATGGCTACGCCTTC. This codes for CASSPRGSDYGYAF.

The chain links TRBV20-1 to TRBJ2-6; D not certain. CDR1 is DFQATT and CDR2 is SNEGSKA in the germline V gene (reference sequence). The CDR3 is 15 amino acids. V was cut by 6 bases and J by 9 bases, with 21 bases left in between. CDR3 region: CSAEADRRRSNVLTF. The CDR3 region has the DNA TGCAGTGCCGAGGCTGACCGCCGAAGAAGCAACGTCCTGACTTTC.

CDR3 DNA: TGTGCCAGCAGTGAAAACTCGGATTGGGGCTACACCTTC. It codes for CASSENSDWGYTF. This chain links TRBV2 with TRBJ1-2; D ambiguous. The CDR3 spans 13 residues. Germline CDR1 SNHLY, CDR2 FYNNEI. V was cut by 2 bases and J by 8 bases, with 12 bases left in between.

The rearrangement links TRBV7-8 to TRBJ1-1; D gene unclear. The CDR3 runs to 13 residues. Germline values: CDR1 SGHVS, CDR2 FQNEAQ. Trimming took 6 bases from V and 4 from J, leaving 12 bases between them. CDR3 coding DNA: TGTGCCAGCAGTAGTAGACGGACCACTGAAGCTTTCTTT. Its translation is CASSSRRTTEAFF.

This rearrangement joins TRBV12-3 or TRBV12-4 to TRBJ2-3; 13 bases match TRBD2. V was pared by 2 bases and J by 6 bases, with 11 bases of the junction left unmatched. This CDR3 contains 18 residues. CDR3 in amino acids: CASSLKASGLAGSDTQYF. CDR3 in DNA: TGTGCCAGCAGTTTAAAGGCTTCGGGACTAGCGGGGTCCGATACGCAGTATTTT.

The CDR3 is CSARERGYTDTQYF. CDR3 DNA sequence: TGCAGTGCTAGAGAGAGGGGGTATACAGATACGCAGTATTTT. This rearrangement joins TRBV20-1 to TRBJ2-3; D might be TRBD1 (6 bases). Per germline, CDR1 DFQATT and CDR2 SNEGSKA (reference sequence). The CDR3 totals 14 residues. V gave up 0 bases and J gave up 3 bases, with 10 bases separating them.

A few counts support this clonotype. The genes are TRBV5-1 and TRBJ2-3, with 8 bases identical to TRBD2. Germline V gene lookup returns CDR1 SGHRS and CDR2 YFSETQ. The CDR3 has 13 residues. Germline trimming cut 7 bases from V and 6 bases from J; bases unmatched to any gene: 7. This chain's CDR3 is CASGKLAEDTQYF. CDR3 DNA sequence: TGCGCCAGCGGAAAACTAGCGGAGGATACGCAGTATTTT.

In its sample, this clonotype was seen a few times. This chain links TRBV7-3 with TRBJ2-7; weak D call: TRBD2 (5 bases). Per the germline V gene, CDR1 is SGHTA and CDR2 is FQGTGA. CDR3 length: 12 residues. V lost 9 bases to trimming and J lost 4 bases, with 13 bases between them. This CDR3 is CASSDGRYEQYF. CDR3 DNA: TGTGCCAGTAGCGACGGGCGGTACGAGCAGTACTTC. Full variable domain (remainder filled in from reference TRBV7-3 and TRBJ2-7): GAGVSQTPSNKVTEKGKYVELRCDPISGHTALYWYRQSLGQGPEFLIYFQGTGAADDSGLPNDRFFAVRPEGSVSTLKIQRTERGDSAVYLCASSDGRYEQYFGPGTRLTVT.

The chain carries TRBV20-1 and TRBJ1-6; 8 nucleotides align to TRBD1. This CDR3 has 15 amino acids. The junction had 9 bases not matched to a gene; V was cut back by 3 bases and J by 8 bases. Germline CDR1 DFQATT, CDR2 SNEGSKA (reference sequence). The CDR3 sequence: CSARATGDWDSPLHF. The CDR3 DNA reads TGCAGTGCTAGGGCGACAGGGGACTGGGATTCACCCCTCCACTTT.

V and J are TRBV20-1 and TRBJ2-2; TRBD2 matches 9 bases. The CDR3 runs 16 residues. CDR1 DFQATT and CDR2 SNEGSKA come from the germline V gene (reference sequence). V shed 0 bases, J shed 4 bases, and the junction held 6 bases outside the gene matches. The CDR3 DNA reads TGCAGTGCTAGAGATAGTGTTAGCGGGGGCACCGGGGAGCTGTTTTTT. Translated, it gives CSARDSVSGGTGELFF.

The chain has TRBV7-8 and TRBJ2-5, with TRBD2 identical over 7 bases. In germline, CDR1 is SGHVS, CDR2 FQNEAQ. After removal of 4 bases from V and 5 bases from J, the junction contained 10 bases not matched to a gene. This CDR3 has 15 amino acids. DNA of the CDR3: TGTGCCAGCAGCTCAAAGCGGGGTTTTAGGGAGACCCAGTACTTC. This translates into CASSSKRGFRETQYF.

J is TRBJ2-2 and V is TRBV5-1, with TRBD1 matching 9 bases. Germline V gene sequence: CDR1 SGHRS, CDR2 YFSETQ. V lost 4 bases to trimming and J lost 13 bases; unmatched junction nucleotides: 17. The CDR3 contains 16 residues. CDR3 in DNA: TGCGCCAGCAGCCCGGGACGACAGGGGGGCCCTGATGGGCTGTTTTTT. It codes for CASSPGRQGGPDGLFF.

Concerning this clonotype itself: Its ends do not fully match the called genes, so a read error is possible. The DNA for the CDR3 is TGTGCTAGCAGCTTAGGCCAGGGTCCAGAGACCCAGTACTTC. It specifies CASSLGQGPETQYF. This chain links TRBV7-7 with TRBJ2-5, with D maybe TRBD1 (5 bases). Germline CDR1 reads SSHAT; CDR2 reads FNYEAQ (reference sequence). The CDR3 is 14 amino acids.

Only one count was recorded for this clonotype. The CDR3 reads CSVLGLGIWAGYTF. The CDR3 bases are TGCAGCGTATTGGGGTTGGGGATTTGGGCTGGCTACACCTTC. The rearrangement joins TRBV29-1 to TRBJ1-2; D uncertain. This CDR3 is built from 14 residues. Germline V gene sequence: CDR1 SQVTM, CDR2 ANQGSEA. Deletions cut 6 bases from V and 7 bases from J, with 21 bases between.

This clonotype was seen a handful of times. The CDR3, as DNA: TGCAGTGCTACCAATCGACTAGCGGGAGGAGGCGAGCAGTACTTC. Its translation is CSATNRLAGGGEQYF. V and J are TRBV20-1 and TRBJ2-7, with 13 bases that match TRBD2. Germline CDR1 is DFQATT and CDR2 is SNEGSKA (reference sequence). Trimming removed 4 bases from V and 6 bases from J; junction bases left unmatched: 9. This CDR3 spans 15 amino acids.

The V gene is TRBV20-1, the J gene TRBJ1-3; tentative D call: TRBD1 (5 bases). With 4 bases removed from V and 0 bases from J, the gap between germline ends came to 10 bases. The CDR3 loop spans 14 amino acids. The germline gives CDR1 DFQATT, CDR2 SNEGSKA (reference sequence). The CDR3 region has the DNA TGCAGTGCTACGGGGGGGTTCTCTGGAAACACCATATATTTT. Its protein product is CSATGGFSGNTIYF.

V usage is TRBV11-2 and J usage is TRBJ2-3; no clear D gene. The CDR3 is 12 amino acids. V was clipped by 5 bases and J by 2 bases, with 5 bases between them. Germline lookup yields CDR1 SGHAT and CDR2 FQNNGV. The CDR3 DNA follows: TGTGCCAGCAGCCTTCCCACAGATACGCAGTATTTT. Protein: CASSLPTDTQYF.

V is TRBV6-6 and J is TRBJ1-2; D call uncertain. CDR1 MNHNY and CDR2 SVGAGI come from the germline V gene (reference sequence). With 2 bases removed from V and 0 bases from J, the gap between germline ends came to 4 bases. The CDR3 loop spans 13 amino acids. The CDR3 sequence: CASSYAANYGYTF. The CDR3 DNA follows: TGTGCCAGCAGTTACGCAGCTAACTATGGCTACACCTTC.